This TCR beta chain was identified in a study of blood T cells in healthy people across ages. Study outcomes and limitations: Both naive CD4+ cell counts and diversity were greater in long-lived donors than in aged donors.

Alongside a J-beta primer mix, a sample-barcoded 5' primer served in a second PCR lasting about 7 to 12 cycles. One entry per CDR3 protein results from TCRdb running MiXCR on the 5' RACE reads. The sample lists hundreds of thousands of distinct CDR3 sequences; roughly 50% were seen once. On this clonotype: The antigen remains undetermined.

Trimming removed 1 base at V and 6 bases at J, with 15 bases between. The CDR3 spans 14 residues. Germline V gene sequence: CDR1 SQVTM, CDR2 ANQGSEA. The TCR sequence derives from a man between 60 and 75 years old in good health. This chain links TRBV29-1 with TRBJ1-1, with D possibly TRBD1 on 6 matching bases. Sequenced material: blood. CDR3 in DNA: TGCAGCGTTGAAGTCGGCGGGGGGCGGCCTGAAGCTTTCTTT. It yields the protein CSVEVGGGRPEAFF.